Listed here is a single TCR beta chain. Its specificity is not known. This entry comes from a study of T cells after yellow fever vaccination. The study, taken as a whole, reports: Peak timing came faster in the weaker secondary response, day 5 versus 15. Most primary-vaccination clones recurred post-booster (roughly 96% CD4, 88% CD8).

This CDR3 is built from 13 residues. Germline V gives CDR1 KGHDR, CDR2 SFDVKD. Trimming took 4 bases from V and 2 from J, leaving 5 bases between them. In making TCR cDNA, 5'RACE template switching added a universal primer site and UMIs to it. TCRdb fed the 5' RACE reads into MiXCR, producing one record per CDR3 protein. The sample carries just under 600,000 distinct CDR3 sequences, about 13% recorded once. This chain uses TRBV24-1 with TRBJ2-1; D uncertain. The clonotype originates from a man aged 25-40 years who received the YFV17D yellow fever vaccine. The sample was PBMCs, taken on the day of the yellow fever booster vaccination. CDR3 sequence (DNA): TGTGCCACCAGTGACGAAGCCTACAATGAGCAGTTCTTC. Protein: CATSDEAYNEQFF.